A selection of T cell receptor beta chains follows, all from one sample in a study of PD-1 blockade in classical Hodgkin lymphoma. Here immunoSEQ multiplex PCR was the method, and the copy in TCRdb shows in-frame clones only, minus some. The data hold 10,000 to 15,000 clones, with roughly 90% observed a single time. Material: CD4+ T cells from blood, obtained at baseline. The receptors were gathered from a human donor with classical Hodgkin lymphoma. Both conserved end residues are part of each CDR3. A D gene is named only where the DNA matches it firmly. Clone size is not always given. Where it is, it says once, few, many or a class for expanded clones.

D gene	clone size	V gene	J gene	CDR3 DNA	CDR3 protein
NA	NA	TRBV7-4	TRBJ2-6	TGTGCCAGCAGCACCAGGACCAGCTCACAAAGTCGGGCCAACGTCCTGACTTTC	CASSTRTSSQSRANVLTF
NA	NA	TRBV10-1	TRBJ2-5	TGCGCCAGCTCCGGGACACTTCAAGAGACCCAGTACTTC	CASSGTLQETQYF
TRBD1	once	TRBV9	TRBJ2-7	TGTGCCAGCAGCTTAGAGCCGGGACAGAACTACGAGCAGTACTTC	CASSLEPGQNYEQYF
NA	NA	TRBV2	TRBJ2-3	TGTGCCAGCAGTGAAGCGCGGTTAGTAAGGAGGACGCAGTATTTT	CASSEARLVRRTQYF
NA	NA	TRBV29-1	TRBJ1-3	TGCAGCGTGGATAGATCCGGCTCTGGAAACACCATATATTTT	CSVDRSGSGNTIYF
TRBD2	NA	TRBV6-1	TRBJ2-3	TGTGCCAGCAGTCTTAGACGGGCGGGGGCAGATACGCAGTATTTT	CASSLRRAGADTQYF
TRBD1	once	TRBV27	TRBJ2-7	TGTGCCAGCAGTTTCAGACAGGGCTCCTACGAGCAGTACTTC	CASSFRQGSYEQYF
TRBD1	NA	TRBV5-6	TRBJ2-7	TGTGCCAGCAGCTCGGACAGGGTCTTATACGAGCAGTACTTC	CASSSDRVLYEQYF
NA	NA	TRBV6-1	TRBJ1-4	TGTGCCAGCAGTGAGGTGCCGACCCTAGCTGCAACTAATGAAAAACTGTTTTTT	CASSEVPTLAATNEKLFF
TRBD1	NA	TRBV6-6	TRBJ1-2	TGTGCCAGCAGTTACAGACAGGGGGCCTATGGCTACACCTTC	CASSYRQGAYGYTF
NA	NA	TRBV7-8	TRBJ2-7	TGTGCCAGCAGCAGCAGGGGAATCCACGAGCAGTACTTC	CASSSRGIHEQYF
NA	once	TRBV10-3	TRBJ1-6	TGTGCCATCAGTGACAGGGAATCACCCCTCCACTTT	CAISDRESPLHF
TRBD2	NA	TRBV5-4	TRBJ2-1	TGTGCCAGCACCCCGCGGGGGGGCTTCGACAATGAGCAGTTCTTC	CASTPRGGFDNEQFF
NA	NA	TRBV10-2	TRBJ2-3	TGCGCCAGCAGGGACGGGGGGCGGGCAGATACGCAGTATTTT	CASRDGGRADTQYF
TRBD1	NA	TRBV11-2	TRBJ2-1	TGTGCCAGCACCCCTGGGGCAGGGGGCAATGAGCAGTTCTTC	CASTPGAGGNEQFF
NA	NA	TRBV4-2	TRBJ2-5	TGTGCCAGCAGCCCCCTATCACTAACTAGTTTCGAGACCCAGTACTTC	CASSPLSLTSFETQYF
NA	NA	TRBV28	TRBJ2-1	TGTGCCAGCAGCGGACAGTTTTTCCCTAATGAGCAGTTCTTC	CASSGQFFPNEQFF
NA	NA	TRBV2	TRBJ2-6	TGTGCCAGCAGTGTAGTGTTCTCTGGGGCCAACGTCCTGACTTTC	CASSVVFSGANVLTF
TRBD2	once	TRBV4-1	TRBJ2-3	TGCGCCAGCAGCCAACCGGGACTAGCGGGAGTGTCGACAGATACGCAGTATTTT	CASSQPGLAGVSTDTQYF
TRBD2	NA	TRBV6-6	TRBJ2-1	TGTGCCAGCGGACTAGCGGGGGCCGCCCACAATGAGCAGTTCTTC	CASGLAGAAHNEQFF
NA	NA	TRBV10-2	TRBJ2-5	TGCGCCAGCAGAGGGACACAAGAGACCCAGTACTTC	CASRGTQETQYF
NA	NA	TRBV6-5	TRBJ2-3	TGTGCCAGCAGTATTGGGGGATCTAGCACAGATACGCAGTATTTT	CASSIGGSSTDTQYF
NA	few	TRBV9	TRBJ2-2	TGTGCCAGCAGCGAGGAGACTACCCTCGCCGGGGAGCTGTTTTTT	CASSEETTLAGELFF
TRBD1	NA	TRBV11-1	TRBJ2-7	TGTGCCAGCAGCTACCGGGACAGCCGCTACGAGCAGTACTTC	CASSYRDSRYEQYF
TRBD1	NA	TRBV7-9	TRBJ2-5	TGTGCCAGCAGCTTAAGGGGGCCTCAAGAGACCCAGTACTTC	CASSLRGPQETQYF
TRBD2	NA	TRBV4-2	TRBJ2-7	TGTGCCAGCAGCCAAGATCTCACTAGCGGTGACTACGAGCAGTACTTC	CASSQDLTSGDYEQYF
NA	NA	TRBV4-1	TRBJ2-7	TGCGCCAGCAGCCGAGAGACTCCTGGAGATCGGGAGCAGTACTTC	CASSRETPGDREQYF
TRBD1	NA	TRBV2	TRBJ1-1	TGTGCCAGCAGGCACACAGGGGACAGAGACACTGAAGCTTTCTTT	CASRHTGDRDTEAFF
TRBD1	once	TRBV19	TRBJ1-3	TGTGCCAGTAGTCCCGGGACAGGTCTCCTCGGAAACACCATATATTTT	CASSPGTGLLGNTIYF
TRBD1	NA	TRBV28	TRBJ2-7	TGTGCCAGCAGACCGGGACAGTCCTACGAGCAGTACTTC	CASRPGQSYEQYF
NA	NA	TRBV5-1	TRBJ2-5	TGCGCCAGCAGCACAGGGACAAACCAAGAGACCCAGTACTTC	CASSTGTNQETQYF
NA	NA	TRBV7-2	TRBJ1-2	TGTGCCAGCAGCTTATTCGCCCGGAACTATGGCTACACCTTC	CASSLFARNYGYTF
TRBD2	NA	TRBV30	TRBJ2-3	TGTGCCTGGTGGCGGACTAGCGGGCGAGATACGCAGTATTTT	CAWWRTSGRDTQYF
NA	NA	TRBV11-1	TRBJ1-3	TGTGCCAGCAGCTTCGGGATCTCTGGAAACACCATATATTTT	CASSFGISGNTIYF